These 26 T cell receptor beta chains were sequenced from one sample in a study of T cell clonality in common variable immunodeficiency. Produced via immunoSEQ multiplex PCR; TCRdb's table is partial and in-frame only. The sample contains about 33,000 clones, none occurring once; over 5% lies in the top ten. Study-wide results and limits: Reportedly, TCR beta sequences from common variable immunodeficiency showed fewer deletions and N-nucleotide insertions.

For these TCRs, the target antigens are not known. The sequencing input was peripheral blood mononuclear cells. All receptors come from a human donor with common variable immunodeficiency.

This clone was seen a few times. The read falls 3 residues short of the CDR3 end, and the missing part is taken from the germline J gene. The chain employs TRBV19 and TRBJ2-1, with 9 nucleotides matching TRBD2. This CDR3 is 15 amino acids long. CDR1 and CDR2 (germline): LNHDA, SQIVND (reference sequence). V trimming: 4 bases; J trimming: 1 base; junction bases outside the gene matches: 2. CDR3 sequence reads: CASSRLAGSYNEQFF. The sequenced CDR3 bases are TGTGCCAGTAGTAGGCTAGCGGGGTCCTACAATGAG.

This clone was detected many times. The CDR3 end falls 3 residues outside the read, so it is completed with the germline J gene. V is TRBV20-1 and J is TRBJ2-3, with 13 bases lining up with TRBD2. This CDR3 spans 15 amino acids. Trimming took 3 bases from V and 3 from J; bases not matched to a gene: 3. Germline CDR1 reads DFQATT; CDR2 reads SNEGSKA (reference sequence). The CDR3 region is CSASKLAGGTDTQYF. CDR3 DNA, as far as it was read: TGCAGTGCTAGCAAACTAGCGGGGGGGACAGATACG.

This clone occurred many times. The CDR3 end falls 3 residues outside the read, so it is completed with the germline J gene. V and J are TRBV19 and TRBJ1-1; a possible D gene is TRBD1 (6 bases). V was shortened by 5 bases and J by 5 bases, with 12 bases between the two germline ends. The CDR3 totals 13 residues. Germline V gene lookup returns CDR1 LNHDA and CDR2 SQIVND (reference sequence). CDR3 DNA, as far as it was read: TGTGCCAGTAGTCCCCACAGGGCGACTGAA. This codes for CASSPHRATE. The full CDR3 reads CASSPHRATEAFF.

This clone was seen repeatedly, ten times or more. The read is 3 residues too short to cover the CDR3 end, so that end is filled in from the germline J gene. The chain employs TRBV30 and TRBJ1-2; 7 bases align to TRBD1. V was pared by 5 bases and J by 3 bases, with 3 bases of the junction left unmatched. The germline V gene has CDR1 GTSNPN and CDR2 SVGIG (reference sequence). The CDR3 sequence is 12 residues long. CDR3 DNA, as far as it was read: TGTGCCTGGGGCGACAGGGACTATGGC. Translating it yields CAWGDRDYG. The whole CDR3 region reads CAWGDRDYGYTF.

This clone was counted many times. The observed sequence ends 3 residues before the CDR3 terminus, with the missing tail filled in from the germline J gene. V is TRBV5-5 and J is TRBJ2-7, with 8 bases lining up with TRBD1. The junction had 4 bases not matched to a gene; V was cut back by 4 bases and J by 1 base. Germline lookup yields CDR1 SGHKS and CDR2 YYEKEE (reference sequence). The CDR3 contains 14 residues. CDR3 region: CASSVTGESYEQYF. CDR3 DNA, as far as it was read: TGTGCCAGCAGCGTGACAGGGGAATCCTACGAG. The full variable domain, with the rest looked up from reference TRBV5-5 and TRBJ2-7, is DAGVTQSPTHLIKTRGQQVTLRCSPISGHKSVSWYQQVLGQGPQFIFQYYEKEERGRGNFPDRFSARQFPNYSSELNVNALLLGDSALYLCASSVTGESYEQYFGPGTRLTVT.

Note on this clone: The CDR3 goes on 3 residues after the read ends, and that part is filled in from the germline J gene. The chain combines TRBV6-2 or TRBV6-3 with TRBJ2-2, with 8 bases that match TRBD1. Germline values: CDR1 MNHEY, CDR2 SVGEGT. The CDR3 contains 17 residues. With 2 bases clipped from V and 2 bases from J, the junction kept 7 bases outside the gene matches. CDR3 loop: CASSYPRGQVNTGELFF. The CDR3 DNA, read in part, is TGTGCCAGCAGTTACCCCCGGGGACAGGTTAACACCGGGGAG.

In this sample, this clone turned up many times. The CDR3 end falls 3 residues outside the read, so it is completed with the germline J gene. The chain is built from TRBV29-1 and TRBJ2-1; a possible D gene is TRBD2 (6 bases). Germline CDR1 and CDR2: SQVTM and ANQGSEA. Trimming took 8 bases from V and 1 from J, leaving 12 bases between them. The CDR3 extends over 13 amino acids. The CDR3 sequence: CSWGDGSYNEQFF. CDR3 DNA, as far as it was read: TGCAGCTGGGGGGATGGGTCCTACAATGAG.

The CDR3 spells CASRLENEQFF. CDR3 DNA (partial): TGTGCCAGCAGGTTAGAAAATGAG. V gene TRBV2 combines with J gene TRBJ2-1; D is ambiguous. The CDR3 end lies 3 residues beyond the end of the read and is filled in from the germline J gene. Looked up from germline, CDR1 is SNHLY and CDR2 is FYNNEI. CDR3 length: 11 amino acids. Trimming took off 6 bases at V and 7 bases at J, with 7 bases between the two ends.

This clone was found many times. The read halts 3 residues ahead of the CDR3 end, with the missing end drawn from the germline J gene. The J gene is TRBJ2-7, the V gene TRBV5-1, with D possibly matching TRBD2 (6 bases). The CDR3 consists of 14 residues. Germline CDR1 and CDR2: SGHRS and YFSETQ. V was shortened by 0 bases and J by 6 bases, with 13 bases between the two germline ends. CDR3 DNA (partial): TGCGCCAGCAGCTTGGGCCAGGGACTGGGCGAG. This sequence encodes CASSLGQGLGE. The full CDR3 sequence reads CASSLGQGLGEQYF.

This clone was seen more than once but under ten times. The observed sequence ends 3 residues before the CDR3 terminus, with the missing tail filled in from the germline J gene. The chain links TRBV7-9 to TRBJ2-3, with 7 bases fitting TRBD2. The J segment lost 1 base and the V segment lost 5 bases, leaving 3 bases of the junction unmatched. The CDR3 extends over 14 amino acids. Germline V gives CDR1 SEHNR, CDR2 FQNEAQ (reference sequence). Partial CDR3 DNA: TGTGCCAGCAGCATTGGGGGGGGCACAGATACG. Encoded protein: CASSIGGGTDT. The CDR3 in full is CASSIGGGTDTQYF.

With respect to this clone: The observed sequence ends 3 residues before the CDR3 terminus, with the missing tail filled in from the germline J gene. The chain links TRBV7-2 to TRBJ2-2, with D possibly TRBD2 on 7 matching bases. The V gene lost 8 bases and the J gene lost 7 bases, with 17 bases spanning the gap. CDR3 size: 14 residues. CDR1 and CDR2 from the germline V gene are SGHTA and FQGNSA. The CDR3 loop reads CASRRAGANGELFF. The DNA read from the CDR3 is TGTGCCAGCCGCCGGGCGGGGGCGAACGGGGAG.

In its sample, this clone was seen a few times. Read data end 3 residues before the CDR3 end; the end is taken from the germline J gene. This rearrangement joins TRBV19 to TRBJ2-7; 11 bases match TRBD2. The CDR3 consists of 16 residues. CDR1 and CDR2 from the germline V gene are LNHDA and SQIVND (reference sequence). Unmatched junction bases numbered 8, after V lost 4 bases and J lost 3 bases. The CDR3 protein is CASSRGLGLADYEQYF. The part of the CDR3 DNA that was read is TGTGCCAGTAGTAGGGGGTTGGGACTAGCGGACTACGAG.

Remarks on this clone: The read finishes 3 residues shy of the CDR3 end, and the germline J gene is used to complete it. This chain links TRBV30 with TRBJ1-1; no clear D. Germline assignment: CDR1 GTSNPN and CDR2 SVGIG (reference sequence). V lost 5 bases and J 3 bases, leaving 19 bases between the germline ends. This CDR3 region has 15 residues. The CDR3 reads CAWRTGLNLDTEAFF. Partial CDR3 DNA: TGTGCCTGGCGTACGGGTCTCAACTTGGACACTGAA.

Comments on this clone: The read ends 3 residues shy of where the CDR3 ends; the end is completed using the germline J gene. V and J are TRBV6-1 and TRBJ2-5; D perhaps matches TRBD2 (7 bases). CDR3 length: 16 amino acids. Trimming cost V 1 base and J 7 bases, with 19 bases left between them. From germline, CDR1 is MNHNS and CDR2 SASEGT. CDR3 loop: CASSEGGGRAFRTQYF. The sequenced part of the CDR3 DNA is TGTGCCAGCAGTGAAGGGGGGGGCAGGGCCTTCCGGACC.

This clone was counted between two and nine times. The DNA ends 3 residues before the CDR3 does, and the rest of the CDR3 is filled in from the germline J gene. The genes are TRBV7-3 and TRBJ1-1; 9 bases line up with TRBD1. Germline V gene lookup returns CDR1 SGHTA and CDR2 FQGTGA. The V and J ends lost 5 bases and 5 bases, in that order; junction bases with no gene match: 9. This CDR3 is built from 15 residues. CDR3 DNA (partial): TGTGCCAGCAGCCCACGAGGACAGGGGCGGACTGAA. Protein product: CASSPRGQGRTE. The entire CDR3 is CASSPRGQGRTEAFF.

With regard to this clone: From the germline J gene comes the end of the CDR3, since the read stops 3 residues before it. The chain combines TRBV30 with TRBJ2-2; 7 positions agree with TRBD1. The CDR3 runs to 11 residues. The germline V gene encodes CDR1 GTSNPN and CDR2 SVGIG (reference sequence). The part of the CDR3 DNA that was read is TGTGCCTGGAGCGCAGGGGGAGAG. Translating gives CAWSAGGE. The full CDR3 is CAWSAGGELFF.

This clone was detected many times. The read ends 3 residues shy of where the CDR3 ends; the end is completed using the germline J gene. The rearrangement links TRBV9 to TRBJ2-5; D is perhaps TRBD2 (7 bases). This CDR3 comprises 17 residues. Per the germline V gene, CDR1 is SGDLS and CDR2 is YYNGEE. Trimming removed 0 bases from V and 1 base from J, with 16 bases in between. Partial CDR3 DNA: TGTGCCAGCAGCGTAGCGGGTTCGGGGGGCTTCCAAGAGACC. Its translation is CASSVAGSGGFQET. The entire CDR3 reads CASSVAGSGGFQETQYF.

This clone was observed a few times. The DNA ends 3 residues before the CDR3 does, and the rest of the CDR3 is filled in from the germline J gene. The genes are TRBV7-2 and TRBJ1-2; D possibly corresponds to TRBD1 (5 bases). Trimming took off 3 bases at V and 7 bases at J, with 15 bases between the two ends. Per germline, CDR1 SGHTA and CDR2 FQGNSA. CDR3 length: 14 amino acids. Partial CDR3 DNA: TGTGCCAGCAGCTTCCCCCCGGGGGACGGTGGC. It translates to CASSFPPGDGG. Given in full, the CDR3 is CASSFPPGDGGYTF.

This clone was counted a few times. The CDR3 sequence: CASRSGLAGGRGEQFF. The CDR3 DNA, read in part, is TGTGCCAGCAGATCGGGACTAGCGGGGGGCCGGGGTGAG. The rearrangement links TRBV2 to TRBJ2-1; TRBD2 matches at 15 bases. The read terminates 3 residues ahead of where the CDR3 ends, so the germline J gene completes it. Unmatched junction bases numbered 9, after V lost 6 bases and J lost 9 bases. CDR3 length: 16 residues. Germline CDR1 and CDR2: SNHLY and FYNNEI.

This clone was picked up many times. The DNA read from the CDR3 is TGTGCCAGCAGCTTAAGGGAACAGGGTGGACTGAGGGATGAG. Translating it yields CASSLREQGGLRDE. The full CDR3 protein reads CASSLREQGGLRDEQFF. The V call is TRBV7-3, the J call TRBJ2-1, with D possibly TRBD1 on 6 matching bases. The CDR3 extends 3 residues past the end of the read, so its final part is completed from the germline J gene. CDR1 and CDR2 (germline): SGHTA, FQGTGA. The V and J ends lost 1 base and 8 bases respectively, with 21 bases between them. This CDR3 has 17 amino acids.

The CDR3 reads CASRLTGNQPQHF. CDR3 DNA, as far as it was read: TGTGCCAGCAGGCTTACAGGGAATCAGCCC. The genes are TRBV2 and TRBJ1-5; a possible D gene is TRBD1 (6 bases). The sequence runs out 3 residues before the end of the CDR3; the remainder is reconstructed from the germline J gene. Germline-derived CDR1 and CDR2 are SNHLY and FYNNEI. CDR3 length: 13 residues. V lost 6 bases and J 4 bases, leaving 10 bases between the germline ends.

This clone was counted many times. Read sequence stops 3 residues before the CDR3 end, and the germline J gene provides the missing end. The chain uses TRBV19 and TRBJ1-2; 11 bases match TRBD1. The CDR3 has 15 amino acids. In germline, CDR1 is LNHDA, CDR2 SQIVND (reference sequence). The junction had 5 bases not matched to a gene; V was cut back by 4 bases and J by 4 bases. CDR3 residues: CASSTSGTGGYGYTF. CDR3 bases read: TGTGCCAGTAGTACCTCCGGGACAGGGGGCTATGGC.

This clone was found many times. The read stops 3 residues short of the end of the CDR3; the missing end is completed from the germline J gene. The chain carries TRBV18 and TRBJ1-2, with D perhaps TRBD1 (6 bases). V was clipped by 3 bases and J by 4 bases, with 12 bases between them. The CDR3 length is 14 residues. From germline, CDR1 is KGHSH and CDR2 LQKENI. CDR3 DNA, as far as it was read: TGTGCCAGCTCACCGGCACAGGGCGGCTATGGC. It is translated as CASSPAQGGYG. The full CDR3 sequence reads CASSPAQGGYGYTF.

To note about this clone: The read comes to an end 3 residues before the CDR3 does, leaving the germline J gene to fill in the end. The chain links TRBV5-1 to TRBJ1-1; 7 positions match TRBD1. Per germline, CDR1 SGHRS and CDR2 YFSETQ. The length of the CDR3 is 14 residues. The trim removed 4 bases at V and 6 bases at J, leaving 9 bases unmatched. This CDR3 reads CASSIDRAGPEAFF. CDR3 bases read: TGCGCCAGCAGCATAGACAGGGCGGGACCTGAA.

This clone has only a few counts. The CDR3 reads CASSPQGLFEQYF. The sequenced part of the CDR3 DNA is TGTGCCAGCTCACCACAGGGGTTATTCGAG. The J gene is TRBJ2-7, the V gene TRBV18; TRBD1 is a possible D gene (5 bases). The read halts 3 residues ahead of the CDR3 end, with the missing end drawn from the germline J gene. Trimming removed 1 base from V and 6 bases from J, with 10 bases in between. Germline CDR1 KGHSH, CDR2 LQKENI. CDR3 length equals 13 residues.

This clone was observed at least ten times. The CDR3 end lies 3 residues beyond the end of the read and is filled in from the germline J gene. The V gene is TRBV18, the J gene TRBJ2-2; no definite D call. Trimming removed 1 base from V and 5 bases from J, with 5 bases in between. The CDR3 consists of 13 residues. Germline CDR1 is KGHSH and CDR2 is LQKENI. The CDR3 bases that were read are TGTGCCAGCTCACCACATCGTACCGGGGAG. Translated, it gives CASSPHRTGE. The CDR3 in its entirety is CASSPHRTGELFF.